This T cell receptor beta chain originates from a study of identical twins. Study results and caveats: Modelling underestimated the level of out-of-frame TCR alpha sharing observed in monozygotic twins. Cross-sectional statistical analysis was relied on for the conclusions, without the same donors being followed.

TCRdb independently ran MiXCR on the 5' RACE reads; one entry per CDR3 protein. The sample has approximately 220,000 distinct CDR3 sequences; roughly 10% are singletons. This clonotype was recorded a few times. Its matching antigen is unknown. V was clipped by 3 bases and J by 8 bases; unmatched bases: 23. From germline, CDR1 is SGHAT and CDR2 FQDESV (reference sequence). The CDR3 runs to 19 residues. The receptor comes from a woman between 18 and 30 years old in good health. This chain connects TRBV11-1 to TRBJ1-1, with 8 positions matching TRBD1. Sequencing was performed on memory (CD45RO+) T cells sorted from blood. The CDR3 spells CASSFWYPFKTGGAVEAFF. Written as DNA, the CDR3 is TGTGCCAGCAGCTTTTGGTACCCGTTCAAAACAGGGGGAGCTGTCGAAGCTTTCTTT.